Each of the 23 T cell receptor beta chains below was sequenced from the same sample in a study of memory B cells and T cells in multiple sclerosis. Assay used: immunoSEQ multiplex PCR; TCRdb lists only in-frame clones, some missing. The table records about 14,000 clones, roughly two thirds of them present only once. Source material: memory (CD45RO+) CD4+ T cells from blood. These receptors came from a human donor with multiple sclerosis.

In its sample, this clone was seen once. The V and J genes are TRBV30 and TRBJ2-2, with 10 bases that match TRBD2. The junction had 10 bases not matched to a gene; V was cut back by 3 bases and J by 6 bases. Germline V gives CDR1 GTSNPN, CDR2 SVGIG (reference sequence). The CDR3 runs 16 residues. CDR3 in DNA: TGTGCCTGGAGGTTAACTAGCGGGGCCCTCCCCGGGGAGCTGTTTTTT. Protein sequence: CAWRLTSGALPGELFF.

This clone occurred a few times. This rearrangement joins TRBV6-5 to TRBJ1-4; a possible D gene is TRBD1 (5 bases). CDR1 is MNHEY and CDR2 is SVGAGI in the germline V gene. V shed 0 bases and J shed 4 bases, with 12 bases lying between them. The CDR3 is 16 residues long. The CDR3 reads CASSYSWDGGNEKLFF. In DNA, the CDR3 is TGTGCCAGCAGTTACTCGTGGGACGGGGGTAATGAAAAACTGTTTTTT.

The V and J genes are TRBV28 and TRBJ2-5; D may be TRBD2 (6 bases). The CDR3 is 12 amino acids. CDR1 is MDHEN and CDR2 is SYDVKM in the germline V gene. V lost 3 bases to trimming and J lost 5 bases, with 7 bases between them. CDR3 sequence (DNA): TGTGCCAGCAGTTTCGGGAGTGAGACCCAGTACTTC. It codes for CASSFGSETQYF.

The chain has TRBV27 and TRBJ2-2; TRBD1 aligns across 8 bases. Germline V gene data show CDR1 as MNHEY and CDR2 as SMNVEV (reference sequence). The V and J ends lost 0 bases and 2 bases, in that order; junction bases with no gene match: 2. This CDR3 region has 16 residues. The CDR3 spells CASSLSQGANTGELFF. CDR3 bases: TGTGCCAGCAGTTTATCTCAGGGGGCAAACACCGGGGAGCTGTTTTTT.

This chain connects TRBV2 to TRBJ1-6; the D is unclear. The CDR3 loop spans 12 amino acids. V lost 3 bases, J lost 14 bases, and 11 bases lay in between. Germline-derived CDR1 and CDR2 are SNHLY and FYNNEI. The CDR3 region is CASSERVFTLHF. In nucleotides, the CDR3 is TGTGCCAGCAGTGAGAGGGTATTCACCCTCCACTTT.

The CDR3 region is CASSYSLAGGPDTQYF. CDR3 bases: TGTGCCAGCAGTTACTCTCTAGCGGGAGGGCCAGATACGCAGTATTTT. The chain combines TRBV6-5 with TRBJ2-3; 12 bases fit TRBD2. The trim removed 0 bases at V and 4 bases at J, leaving 2 bases unmatched. Germline CDR1 MNHEY, CDR2 SVGAGI. The CDR3 loop spans 16 amino acids.

The rearrangement uses TRBV5-1 and TRBJ2-3; tentative D call: TRBD2 (5 bases). CDR3 length: 12 amino acids. The germline V and J ends were trimmed by 5 bases and 3 bases, with 7 bases remaining between them. Germline CDR1 is SGHRS and CDR2 is YFSETQ. The CDR3 protein is CASRRDTDTQYF. For the CDR3, the DNA is TGCGCCAGCAGACGGGATACAGATACGCAGTATTTT.

This clone occurred a few times. The chain has TRBV15 and TRBJ2-1, with a weak D call TRBD2 (5 bases). Germline assignment: CDR1 LNHNV and CDR2 YYDKDF (reference sequence). The CDR3 extends over 13 amino acids. The germline V and J ends were trimmed by 0 bases and 9 bases, with 9 bases remaining between them. The CDR3 loop is CATSRESGSEQFF. Written as DNA, the CDR3 is TGTGCCACCAGCAGAGAGAGTGGGAGTGAGCAGTTCTTC.

This clone was recorded a few times. The chain uses TRBV19 and TRBJ2-5, with 10 bases that match TRBD2. V gave up 3 bases and J gave up 2 bases; unmatched junction bases: 6. Germline V lookup: CDR1 LNHDA, CDR2 SQIVND (reference sequence). The CDR3 sequence is 16 residues long. CDR3 in DNA: TGTGCCAGTAGTATGGGGCTAGCGGGGGCACAAGAGACCCAGTACTTC. As protein: CASSMGLAGAQETQYF.

This clone occurred once. The genes are TRBV15 and TRBJ1-3; TRBD1 matches 7 bases. Germline lookup yields CDR1 LNHNV and CDR2 YYDKDF (reference sequence). The CDR3 has 14 residues. J gave up 8 bases and V 1 base, and 5 bases lay outside the gene matches. For the CDR3, the DNA is TGTGCCACCAGCAGAGGAGGGGGCGAGTACACCATATATTTT. Translated: CATSRGGGEYTIYF.

V and J are TRBV9 and TRBJ1-1, with a tentative D call TRBD1 (5 bases). Germline assignment: CDR1 SGDLS and CDR2 YYNGEE. V lost 3 bases, J lost 1 base, and 10 bases lay in between. The CDR3 totals 14 residues. CDR3 amino acids: CASSAGLSNTEAFF. The DNA for the CDR3 is TGTGCCAGCAGCGCGGGACTCTCGAACACTGAAGCTTTCTTT.

There are a few counts of this clone. This sequence joins TRBV10-2 and TRBJ2-1; TRBD1 matches 7 bases. The CDR3 is 11 residues long. Losses at the gene ends were 5 bases for V and 10 bases for J; bases not matched to a gene: 2. Germline V gene lookup returns CDR1 WSHSY and CDR2 SAAADI. The chain's CDR3 is CASSSGQEQFF. DNA of the CDR3: TGCGCCAGCAGTTCGGGACAGGAGCAGTTCTTC.

The rearrangement links TRBV6-1 to TRBJ2-7, with D perhaps matching TRBD2 (5 bases). V lost 11 bases and J 3 bases, leaving 17 bases between the germline ends. The CDR3 spans 13 residues. Germline V gene lookup returns CDR1 MNHNS and CDR2 SASEGT. CDR3 coding DNA: TGTGCCTCAAGGACCGGACTTCACTACGAGCAGTACTTC. Residues: CASRTGLHYEQYF.

This chain joins TRBV5-4 and TRBJ1-4, with a weak D call TRBD1 (5 bases). CDR1 is SGHNT and CDR2 is YYREEE in the germline V gene (reference sequence). The CDR3 extends over 15 amino acids. Trimming took 5 bases from V and 3 from J, leaving 14 bases between them. The CDR3 DNA reads as TGTGCCAGCAGGCCTGGGGGGACCCCTAATGAAAAACTGTTTTTT. This codes for CASRPGGTPNEKLFF.

CDR3 protein: CAWCKGDSDTGELFF. In DNA, the CDR3 is TGTGCCTGGTGTAAGGGAGATTCAGACACCGGGGAGCTGTTTTTT. This sequence joins TRBV30 and TRBJ2-2; TRBD2 might be the D (5 bases). From germline, CDR1 is GTSNPN and CDR2 SVGIG (reference sequence). This CDR3 contains 15 residues. Trimming shortened V by 5 bases and J by 3 bases, and 16 bases separated the two germline ends.

The chain has TRBV28 and TRBJ2-5; D remains ambiguous. The V end was cut by 3 bases, the J end by 1 base, with 3 bases between. CDR1 and CDR2 (germline): MDHEN, SYDVKM. The CDR3 consists of 12 residues. The CDR3 protein is CASSFSQETQYF. DNA for the CDR3: TGTGCCAGCAGTTTTAGCCAAGAGACCCAGTACTTC.

The chain combines TRBV11-2 with TRBJ1-2; 10 positions agree with TRBD1. V lost 1 base and J lost 4; bases outside the gene matches: 3. Germline values: CDR1 SGHAT, CDR2 FQNNGV. This CDR3 region has 15 residues. The CDR3 spells CASSLGTGGSYGYTF. In DNA, the CDR3 is TGTGCCAGCAGCTTAGGGACAGGGGGGAGCTATGGCTACACCTTC.

Here the CDR3 reads CSAVELQGATDTQYF. The CDR3 DNA sequence: TGCAGCGCCGTTGAACTACAGGGGGCCACAGATACGCAGTATTTT. The rearrangement links TRBV29-1 to TRBJ2-3; 9 bases align to TRBD1. Germline V gene data show CDR1 as SQVTM and CDR2 as ANQGSEA. The CDR3 extends over 15 amino acids. V was pared by 7 bases and J by 2 bases, with 10 bases of the junction left unmatched.

The chain carries TRBV6-1 and TRBJ2-7; 7 bases match TRBD2. Germline V CDR1 and CDR2: MNHNS, SASEGT. V was clipped by 6 bases and J by 1 base; unmatched bases: 9. This CDR3 has 15 amino acids. This CDR3 is CASRKTSRGSYEQYF. The CDR3 coding sequence is TGTGCCAGCAGAAAGACTAGCCGTGGTTCCTACGAGCAGTACTTC.

The chain uses TRBV4-2 and TRBJ1-2; TRBD1 agrees at 10 bases. The CDR3 totals 14 residues. Germline CDR1 and CDR2: LGHNA and YNFKEQ. V lost 4 bases to trimming and J lost 7 bases; unmatched junction nucleotides: 6. The CDR3 sequence: CASSPGTGVPGYTF. CDR3 nucleotide sequence: TGTGCCAGCAGCCCGGGGACAGGGGTTCCTGGCTACACCTTC.

J is TRBJ2-7 and V is TRBV28, with 8 positions matching TRBD1. Per the germline V gene, CDR1 is MDHEN and CDR2 is SYDVKM. V dropped 6 bases and J dropped 6; count of bases not matched to a gene: 4. The CDR3 loop spans 12 amino acids. As DNA, the CDR3 is TGTGCCAGCAGCAGGACAGGGCTCGAGCAGTACTTC. This codes for CASSRTGLEQYF. The full variable domain, its missing parts supplied by reference TRBV28 and TRBJ2-7, is DVKVTQSSRYLVKRTGEKVFLECVQDMDHENMFWYRQDPGLGLRLIYFSYDVKMKEKGDIPEGYSVSREKKERFSLILESASTNQTSMYLCASSRTGLEQYFGPGTRLTVT.

This chain connects TRBV4-1 to TRBJ1-2; TRBD1 is a possible D gene (5 bases). V lost 0 bases and J lost 0, with 8 bases in between. CDR1 and CDR2 (germline): MGHRA, YSYEKL. The CDR3 runs 15 residues. CDR3 nucleotide sequence: TGCGCCAGCAGCCAAGAGACAGCCACTAACTATGGCTACACCTTC. It yields the protein CASSQETATNYGYTF.

J is TRBJ1-6 and V is TRBV4-2; a weak D match, TRBD1 (6 bases). There are 14 residues in the CDR3. The V gene lost 1 base and the J gene lost 8 bases, with 9 bases spanning the gap. CDR1 is LGHNA and CDR2 is YNFKEQ in the germline V gene. CDR3 protein: CASSQVRGDSPLHF. The DNA of the CDR3 is TGTGCCAGCAGCCAAGTCAGGGGCGATTCACCCCTCCACTTT.